What follows are 4 T cell receptor beta chains derived from one specimen sequenced in a study of T cells in women clearing cervical HPV infection (dated by TCRdb to between 2017 and 2018). The library relied on the immunoSEQ multiplex PCR assay. The clones in this table, taken by TCRdb from immuneACCESS, are in-frame only. Not every clone is retained; where verified, under half of the shortfall comes from an unresolved V gene, and the cause of the rest is unknown. The table of this sample itemizes about 30,000 clones. The top ten clones comprise approximately 3% of the sample. Material for sequencing was blood buffy coat. The receptor source for this set is a woman aged 18-70 years with a cervical HPV16 infection that either progressed to CIN3+ or cleared (not recorded which).

As to this clone: Mismatch with germline at one junction end may stem from a read error. Other DNA sequences of this sample code for an identical CDR3. CDR3: CASRGSGNTIYF. CDR3 DNA (partial): TGTGCCAGCAGGGGCTCTGGAAACACT. The V call is TRBV2, the J call TRBJ1-3; unclear D gene. The read terminates 3 residues before the CDR3 end, so the remaining end is supplied by the germline J gene. This CDR3 has 12 residues. The germline V gene has CDR1 SNHLY and CDR2 FYNNEI.

With respect to this clone: The CDR3 end falls 3 residues outside the read, so it is completed with the germline J gene. The gene calls are TRBV20-1 and TRBJ1-6, with a possible D match to TRBD1 (6 bases). V gave up 6 bases and J gave up 0 bases, with 15 bases separating them. This CDR3 comprises 16 residues. Germline CDR1 reads DFQATT; CDR2 reads SNEGSKA (reference sequence). The DNA read from the CDR3 is TGCAGTGCATCGGACAGCCAAAGCTCCTATAATTCACCC. Translated, it gives CSASDSQSSYNSP. The full CDR3 is CSASDSQSSYNSPLHF.

To note about this clone: From the germline J gene comes the end of the CDR3, since the read stops 3 residues before it. V and J are TRBV6-1 and TRBJ1-1; TRBD1 might be the D (5 bases). Germline lookup yields CDR1 MNHNS and CDR2 SASEGT. The CDR3 sequence is 12 residues long. Trimming removed 6 bases from V and 7 bases from J, with 12 bases in between. CDR3 amino acids: CASSENRIEAFF. CDR3 DNA (partial): TGTGCCAGCAGCGAAAACAGGATTGAA.

About this clone itself: With the read ending 3 residues before the CDR3 end, the germline J gene is used to fill in that end. The J gene is TRBJ1-4, the V gene TRBV7-6; 7 nucleotides line up with TRBD1. Germline V CDR1 and CDR2: SGHVS, FNYEAQ. CDR3 length equals 18 residues. Trimming removed 2 bases from V and 0 bases from J; junction bases left unmatched: 9. The CDR3 reads CASSLLRQGITTNEKLFF. The part of the CDR3 DNA that was read is TGTGCCAGCAGCTTATTAAGACAGGGCATAACAACTAATGAAAAA.